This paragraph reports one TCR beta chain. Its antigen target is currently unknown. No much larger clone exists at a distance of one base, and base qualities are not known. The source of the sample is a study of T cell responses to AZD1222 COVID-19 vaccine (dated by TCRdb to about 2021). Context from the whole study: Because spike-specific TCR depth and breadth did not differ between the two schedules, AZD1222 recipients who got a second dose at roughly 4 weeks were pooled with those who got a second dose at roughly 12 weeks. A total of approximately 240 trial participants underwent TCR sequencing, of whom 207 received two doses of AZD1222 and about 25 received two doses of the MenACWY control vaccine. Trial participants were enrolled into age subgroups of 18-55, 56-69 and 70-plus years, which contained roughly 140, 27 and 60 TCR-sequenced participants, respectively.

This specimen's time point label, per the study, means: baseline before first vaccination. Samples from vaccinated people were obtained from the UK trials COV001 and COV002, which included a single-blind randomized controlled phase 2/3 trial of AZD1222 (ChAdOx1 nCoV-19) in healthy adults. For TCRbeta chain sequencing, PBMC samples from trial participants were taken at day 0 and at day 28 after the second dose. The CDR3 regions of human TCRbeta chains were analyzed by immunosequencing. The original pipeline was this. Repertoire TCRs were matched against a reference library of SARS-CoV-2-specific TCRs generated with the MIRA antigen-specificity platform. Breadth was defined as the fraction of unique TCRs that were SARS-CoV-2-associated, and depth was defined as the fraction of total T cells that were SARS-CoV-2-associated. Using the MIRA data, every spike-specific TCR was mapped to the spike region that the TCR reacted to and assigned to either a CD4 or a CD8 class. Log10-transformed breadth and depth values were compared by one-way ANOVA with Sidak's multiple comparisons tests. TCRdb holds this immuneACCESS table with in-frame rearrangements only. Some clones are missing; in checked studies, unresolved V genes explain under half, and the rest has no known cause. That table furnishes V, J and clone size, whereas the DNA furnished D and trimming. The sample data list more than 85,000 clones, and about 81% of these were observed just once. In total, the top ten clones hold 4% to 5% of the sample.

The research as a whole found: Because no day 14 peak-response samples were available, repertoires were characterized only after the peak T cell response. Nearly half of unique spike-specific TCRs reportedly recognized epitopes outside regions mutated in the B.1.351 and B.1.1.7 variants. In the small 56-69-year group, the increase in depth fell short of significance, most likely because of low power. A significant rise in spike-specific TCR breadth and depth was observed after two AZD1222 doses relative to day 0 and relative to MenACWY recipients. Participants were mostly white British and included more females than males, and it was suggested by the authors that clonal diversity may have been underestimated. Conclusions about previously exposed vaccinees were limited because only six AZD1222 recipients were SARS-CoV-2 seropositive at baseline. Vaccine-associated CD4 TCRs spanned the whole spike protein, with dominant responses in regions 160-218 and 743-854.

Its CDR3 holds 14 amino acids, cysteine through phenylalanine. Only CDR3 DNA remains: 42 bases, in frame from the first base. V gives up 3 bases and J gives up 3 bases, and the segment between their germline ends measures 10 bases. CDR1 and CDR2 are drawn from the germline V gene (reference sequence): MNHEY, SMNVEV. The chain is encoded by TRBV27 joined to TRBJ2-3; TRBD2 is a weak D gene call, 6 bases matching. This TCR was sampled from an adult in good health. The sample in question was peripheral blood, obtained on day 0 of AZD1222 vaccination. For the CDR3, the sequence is CASSFLAGTDTQYF. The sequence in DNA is TGTGCCAGCAGTTTCCTGGCGGGGACAGATACGCAGTATTTT.